This T cell receptor beta chain is drawn from a study of T cells after yellow fever vaccination. Overall study: For low cell numbers, libraries were made with SMART-Seq v4 Ultra Low Input.

General observations from the study: One caveat is that FACS-sorted repertoires could contain abundant clonotypes contaminating from the bulk population.

TCR cDNA, made by 5'RACE template switching, carried an added universal primer site and UMIs. MiXCR, run by TCRdb on the 5' RACE reads, gives a single entry per CDR3 protein. This table holds approximately 600,000 distinct CDR3 sequences, 12% found once. This CDR3 has 12 amino acids. Trimming stripped 0 bases from V and 10 bases from J, with 8 bases between. Germline V gene data show CDR1 as KGHDR and CDR2 as SFDVKD. This clonotype showed up many times. What it binds is not known. The rearrangement links TRBV24-1 to TRBJ1-2; D ambiguous. The clonotype originates from a man aged 25-45 years who received the YFV17D yellow fever vaccine. The sample consisted of PBMCs, taken on the day of the yellow fever booster vaccination. CDR3 sequence reads: CATSDLGTHYTF. CDR3 DNA sequence: TGTGCCACCAGTGATTTGGGCACCCACTACACCTTC.